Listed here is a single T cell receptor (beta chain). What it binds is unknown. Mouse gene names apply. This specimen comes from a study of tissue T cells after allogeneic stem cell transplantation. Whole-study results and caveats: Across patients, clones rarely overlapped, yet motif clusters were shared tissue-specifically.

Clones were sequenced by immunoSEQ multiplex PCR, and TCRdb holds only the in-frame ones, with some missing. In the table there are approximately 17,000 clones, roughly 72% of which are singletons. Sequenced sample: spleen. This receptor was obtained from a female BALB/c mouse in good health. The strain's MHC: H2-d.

Incomplete CDR3 DNA: TGTGCCAGCGGTGCCTCCGGGACAGGGGCCGAAAGATTATTT. It translates to CASGASGTGAERLF. The full CDR3 protein is CASGASGTGAERLFF. The chain uses TRBV13-2 and TRBJ1-4; TRBD1 matches at 10 bases. The sequenced fragment ends 1 residue before the CDR3 boundary, so the rest is inferred from the germline J gene. CDR3 length: 15 residues. The germline V gene encodes CDR1 NNHNN and CDR2 SYGAGS (reference sequence). Trimming cost V 3 bases and J 7 bases; bases outside gene matches: 6.